This TCR beta chain was sequenced in a study of T cell responses to AZD1222 COVID-19 vaccine. General study points: The CD4 TCRs associated with vaccination extended across spike and predominated at 160-218 and 743-854. The donors showed a predominance of white British ancestry and of females, with possible underestimation of clonal diversity. Recipients of two AZD1222 doses showed rising Spike-specific TCR breadth and depth.

There are a few counts of this clone. Its antigen is unknown. The germline V and J ends were trimmed by 9 bases and 1 base, with 16 bases remaining between them. This CDR3 has 15 residues. Germline assignment: CDR1 MDHEN and CDR2 SYDVKM. TCRdb keeps only in-frame clones here, not all; method: immunoSEQ multiplex PCR. The sample records approximately 100,000 clones, 70% to 90% being singletons. This clonotype was obtained from an adult in good health. Sequencing used peripheral blood, obtained on day 0 of MenACWY control vaccination. The chain has TRBV28 and TRBJ1-5, with D uncertain. The CDR3 DNA reads TGTGCCAGTACCAAAGCTGGGAACAGCAATCAGCCCCAGCATTTT. Translating gives CASTKAGNSNQPQHF.